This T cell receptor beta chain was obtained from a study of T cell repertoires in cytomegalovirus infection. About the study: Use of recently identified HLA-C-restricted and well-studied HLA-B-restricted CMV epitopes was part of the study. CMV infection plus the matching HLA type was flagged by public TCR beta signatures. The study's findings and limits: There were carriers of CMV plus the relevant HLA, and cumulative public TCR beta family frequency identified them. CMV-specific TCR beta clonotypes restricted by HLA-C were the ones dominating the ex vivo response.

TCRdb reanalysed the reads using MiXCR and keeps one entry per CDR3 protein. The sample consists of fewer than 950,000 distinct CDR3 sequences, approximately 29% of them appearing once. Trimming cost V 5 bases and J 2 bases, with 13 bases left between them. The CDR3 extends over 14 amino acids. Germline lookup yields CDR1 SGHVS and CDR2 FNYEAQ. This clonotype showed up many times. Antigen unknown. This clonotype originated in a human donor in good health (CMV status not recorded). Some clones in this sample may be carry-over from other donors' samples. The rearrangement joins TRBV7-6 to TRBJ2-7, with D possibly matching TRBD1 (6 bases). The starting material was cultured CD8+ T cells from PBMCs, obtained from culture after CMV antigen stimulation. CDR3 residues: CASSQRDNAYEQYF. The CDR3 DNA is TGTGCCAGCAGCCAACGGGACAATGCCTACGAGCAGTACTTC.